What follows describes a single TCR beta chain. The antigen is undetermined. The method was immunoSEQ multiplex PCR; TCRdb's version includes in-frame clones alone and lacks a portion of them. This repertoire shows roughly 120,000 clones, roughly nine tenths found once; its top ten account for about 0.55%. The CDR3 runs to 16 residues. The J segment lost 3 bases and the V segment lost 0 bases, leaving 5 bases of the junction unmatched. Germline values: CDR1 SGHTA, CDR2 FQGTGA. This sample was included in a study of OX40 agonist ivuxolimab in advanced cancers. Across the study: Recorded diagnoses for dose-escalation patients were hepatocellular carcinoma, melanoma, renal cell or head and neck cancer.

General study points: Compared with CD4+, CD8+ T cells on average had more expanded clones.

The rearrangement joins TRBV7-3 to TRBJ2-3; 8 positions agree with TRBD2. The source material was CD4+ or CD8+ T cells sorted from blood, sampled in a trial of the OX40 agonist ivuxolimab. This clonotype was sampled from an adult with an advanced solid tumor such as melanoma, head and neck, liver or kidney cancer. As DNA, the CDR3 is TGTGCCAGCAGCTTAACTCCGGGGGGGCGAACAGATACGCAGTATTTT. This codes for CASSLTPGGRTDTQYF.